Following are 14 T cell receptor beta chains from one sample sequenced in a study of blood T cell repertoires in COVID-19 (dated by TCRdb to 2020 to 2021). Library preparation employed the immunoSEQ multiplex PCR assay. TCRdb took over this immuneACCESS table, retaining in-frame rearrangements with V and J assigned. Such tables are incomplete; in checked studies, under half of the missing clones stem from an unresolved V gene, and the remainder is unexplained. Here the sample has almost 400,000 clones; around 87% occur a single time. The biggest ten clones account for 2.3% of the sample. The material sequenced was peripheral blood. These receptors came from a woman aged 55-70 years with COVID-19, enrolled during active disease.

The rearrangement joins TRBV7-9 to TRBJ2-1, with 11 nucleotides matching TRBD2. Trimming took 5 bases from V and 4 from J; bases not matched to a gene: 4. There are 15 residues in the CDR3. Germline loops: CDR1 SEHNR, CDR2 FQNEAQ (reference sequence). The CDR3 coding sequence is TGTGCCAGCAGCCGTAGCGGGGGGGCGTACAATGAGCAGTTCTTC. Translating gives CASSRSGGAYNEQFF.

This clone has ten or more counts. V gene TRBV11-2 combines with J gene TRBJ2-7; D unclear. This CDR3 contains 14 residues. With 1 base removed from V and 0 bases from J, the gap between germline ends came to 7 bases. Germline CDR1 reads SGHAT; CDR2 reads FQNNGV. The DNA of the CDR3 is TGTGCCAGCAGCTTAGGTTCGGGCTCCTACGAGCAGTACTTC. This sequence encodes CASSLGSGSYEQYF.

The chain employs TRBV25-1 and TRBJ1-2, with D hard to call. This CDR3 region has 13 residues. Germline CDR1 reads MGHDK; CDR2 reads SYGVNS. The V gene lost 6 bases and the J gene lost 4 bases, with 12 bases spanning the gap. Here the CDR3 DNA reads TGTGCCAGCAGCCGGCAGGCCCTCTATGGCTACACCTTC. Its protein is CASSRQALYGYTF.

J is TRBJ2-3 and V is TRBV10-2, with 8 bases identical to TRBD1. This CDR3 is built from 14 residues. V shed 6 bases and J 2 bases; nucleotides not matched to a gene: 4. Looked up from germline, CDR1 is WSHSY and CDR2 is SAAADI. The DNA of the CDR3 is TGCGCCAGCAGCCAGGGGGCTTCCACAGATACGCAGTATTTT. Its protein product is CASSQGASTDTQYF.

V gene TRBV4-1 combines with J gene TRBJ1-1; 8 bases match TRBD1. V dropped 0 bases and J dropped 0; count of bases not matched to a gene: 9. Germline V gene data show CDR1 as MGHRA and CDR2 as YSYEKL. There are 18 residues in the CDR3. CDR3 bases: TGCGCCAGCAGCCAAGATCTTGTTAGGACAGGGTTGAACACTGAAGCTTTCTTT. This gives the protein CASSQDLVRTGLNTEAFF.

The count of this clone is one. V and J are TRBV4-1 and TRBJ2-3; 10 nucleotides line up with TRBD2. Germline lookup yields CDR1 MGHRA and CDR2 YSYEKL. This CDR3 region has 17 residues. J lost 4 bases, V lost 2 bases, and 9 bases had no gene match. CDR3 sequence: CASSQLPAGGLPDTQYF. The CDR3 DNA sequence: TGCGCCAGCAGCCAACTCCCAGCGGGGGGGCTGCCAGATACGCAGTATTTT.

With respect to this clone: Other DNA variants within this sample encode the same CDR3. The chain has TRBV6-5 and TRBJ2-7; D is perhaps TRBD1 (5 bases). This CDR3 spans 12 amino acids. Germline-derived CDR1 and CDR2 are MNHEY and SVGAGI. Trimming cost V 4 bases and J 3 bases, with 7 bases left between them. The CDR3 region is CASSLDSYEQYF. Written as DNA, the CDR3 is TGTGCCAGCAGTTTAGACAGCTACGAGCAGTACTTC.

This chain connects TRBV5-5 to TRBJ1-6; TRBD1 is a possible D gene (5 bases). With 6 bases removed from V and 2 bases from J, the gap between germline ends came to 12 bases. This CDR3 region has 15 residues. Germline loops: CDR1 SGHKS, CDR2 YYEKEE (reference sequence). CDR3 in DNA: TGTGCCAGCACGGATCAGACAGCCTATAATTCACCCCTCCACTTT. Its protein product is CASTDQTAYNSPLHF.

This chain joins TRBV19 and TRBJ2-1; 14 nucleotides align to TRBD2. The CDR3 loop spans 15 amino acids. Unmatched junction bases numbered 6, after V lost 7 bases and J lost 7 bases. The germline gives CDR1 LNHDA, CDR2 SQIVND (reference sequence). The CDR3 DNA is TGTGCCAGTAATAGACTAGCGGGGGGGCAGAATGAGCAGTTCTTC. It translates to CASNRLAGGQNEQFF.

The chain is built from TRBV19 and TRBJ1-2; weak D call: TRBD1 (6 bases). The CDR3 runs to 14 residues. V was shortened by 6 bases and J by 4 bases, with 15 bases between the two germline ends. Germline V gene sequence: CDR1 LNHDA, CDR2 SQIVND (reference sequence). CDR3 nucleotides: TGTGCCAGTAGAAACCGGGACACCCTCTATGGCTACACCTTC. This translates into CASRNRDTLYGYTF.

The chain employs TRBV19 and TRBJ2-1, with 11 bases aligning to TRBD1. The V gene end was trimmed by 5 bases and the J gene end by 7 bases; junction bases not matched to a gene: 7. The CDR3 covers 15 residues. Germline CDR1 is LNHDA and CDR2 is SQIVND (reference sequence). Written as DNA, the CDR3 is TGTGCCAGTAGTTTCGGGACAGGGGGGAAAAATGAGCAGTTCTTC. It yields the protein CASSFGTGGKNEQFF.

The rearrangement uses TRBV5-4 and TRBJ1-2; D not resolved. V lost 1 base and J lost 1, with 11 bases in between. This CDR3 spans 15 amino acids. Germline-derived CDR1 and CDR2 are SGHNT and YYREEE (reference sequence). CDR3 loop: CASSLYGGINYGYTF. In DNA, the CDR3 is TGTGCCAGCAGCTTGTATGGTGGCATTAACTATGGCTACACCTTC.

This clone appeared a single time. The V gene is TRBV3-1 (or the pseudogene TRBV3-2), the J gene TRBJ1-4, with 7 bases that match TRBD1. From germline, CDR1 is LGHDT and CDR2 YNNKEL (reference sequence). The CDR3 is 16 amino acids. The V gene end was trimmed by 4 bases and the J gene end by 5 bases; junction bases not matched to a gene: 10. This chain's CDR3 is CASSRRETGMNEKLFF. The CDR3 DNA reads as TGTGCCAGCAGCCGAAGGGAGACAGGGATGAATGAAAAACTGTTTTTT.

The chain couples TRBV6-5 to TRBJ1-2; D is uncertain. The V gene's germline CDR1 is MNHEY and CDR2 SVGAGI. This CDR3 contains 14 residues. V dropped 3 bases and J dropped 2 bases, with 10 bases sitting between them. CDR3 sequence reads: CASSYNVQNYGYTF. CDR3 nucleotide sequence: TGTGCCAGCAGTTATAATGTGCAGAACTATGGCTACACCTTC.